Listed below are T cell receptor beta chains from one sample, sequenced in a study of T cell responses to AZD1222 COVID-19 vaccine. Sequencing was performed with immunoSEQ multiplex PCR; in TCRdb, only in-frame clones are kept and a portion is missing. The table lists about 170,000 clones, over 90% of them singletons, with 3.5% to 4.5% in the top ten. Sample: peripheral blood, taken on day 0 of AZD1222 vaccination. Every receptor here comes from an adult in good health. Both conserved end residues are part of each CDR3. D genes are given only for firm matches. The size of a clone is reported for some rows only, either as once, few or many, or as a class for expanded clones.

clone_size,v_call,j_call,d_call,cdr3_aa,cdr3_nt
once,TRBV5-1,TRBJ2-2,NA,CASSFFGTKNTGELFF,TGCGCCAGCAGCTTCTTCGGGACAAAGAACACCGGGGAGCTGTTTTTT
NA,TRBV2,TRBJ1-2,NA,CASRDVYGYTF,TGTGCCAGCCGGGACGTCTATGGCTACACCTTC
NA,TRBV12-3/TRBV12-4,TRBJ2-1,NA,CASSLGANNEQFF,TGTGCCAGCAGTTTAGGGGCGAACAATGAGCAGTTCTTC
once,TRBV7-7,TRBJ2-3,NA,CASSYGGTDTQYF,TGTGCCAGCAGCTACGGGGGCACAGATACGCAGTATTTT
NA,TRBV19,TRBJ2-1,TRBD2,CASSFGGASYNEQFF,TGTGCCAGTAGTTTCGGGGGGGCCTCCTACAATGAGCAGTTCTTC
NA,TRBV15,TRBJ1-5,NA,CATSRDREASQPQHF,TGTGCCACCAGCAGAGATCGTGAGGCTTCTCAGCCCCAGCATTTT
NA,TRBV4-1,TRBJ2-7,NA,CASSQVLLAAPPYEQYF,TGCGCCAGCAGCCAAGTCCTCTTAGCGGCCCCTCCCTACGAGCAGTACTTC
NA,TRBV5-1,TRBJ2-1,TRBD1,CASSLTDRAITNEQFF,TGCGCCAGCAGCTTGACGGACAGGGCGATCACCAATGAGCAGTTCTTC
NA,TRBV5-1,TRBJ2-6,NA,CASSLRTDDSGANVLTF,TGCGCCAGCAGCCTAAGGACGGATGACTCTGGGGCCAACGTCCTGACTTTC
NA,TRBV6-4,TRBJ2-3,TRBD1,CASSPLQGFDPDTQYF,TGTGCCAGCAGTCCACTACAGGGGTTTGACCCTGATACGCAGTATTTT
NA,TRBV10-2,TRBJ1-1,NA,CASSDRGSMNTEAFF,TGCGCCAGCAGTGACCGGGGAAGCATGAACACTGAAGCTTTCTTT
NA,TRBV9,TRBJ1-1,NA,CASSVDGGHTEAFF,TGTGCCAGCAGCGTAGATGGGGGTCACACTGAAGCTTTCTTT
NA,TRBV27,TRBJ1-5,NA,CASSLEGAPNQPQHF,TGTGCCAGCAGTTTAGAAGGGGCACCCAATCAGCCCCAGCATTTT
once,TRBV5-4,TRBJ2-5,NA,CASSVQGGSQETQYF,TGTGCCAGCAGCGTACAGGGAGGGAGCCAAGAGACCCAGTACTTC
NA,TRBV5-1,TRBJ2-5,NA,CASSKVERDSETQYF,TGCGCCAGCAGTAAGGTGGAGAGGGACTCAGAGACCCAGTACTTC
once,TRBV10-3,TRBJ1-3,NA,CATAPHTTEGNTIYF,TGTGCCACCGCACCGCACACTACGGAAGGAAACACCATATATTTT
NA,TRBV2,TRBJ1-2,TRBD1,CASRDRVTNYGYTF,TGTGCCAGCAGGGACAGGGTGACTAACTATGGCTACACCTTC
NA,TRBV5-6,TRBJ2-2,TRBD1,CASSFRDRNTGELFF,TGTGCCAGCAGCTTCCGGGACAGAAACACCGGGGAGCTGTTTTTT
once,TRBV5-8,TRBJ1-2,NA,CASSSQTGSNYGYTF,TGTGCCAGCAGCTCTCAGACGGGATCTAACTATGGCTACACCTTC
NA,TRBV12-3/TRBV12-4,TRBJ2-7,NA,CASSLARQAKQYF,TGTGCCAGCAGTTTAGCGCGACAGGCAAAGCAGTACTTC
NA,TRBV6-5,TRBJ1-4,NA,CASFLPSAREKLFF,TGTGCCAGCTTTTTGCCGTCGGCGCGTGAAAAACTGTTTTTT
NA,TRBV9,TRBJ1-1,TRBD1,CASSIPQDRENTEAFF,TGTGCCAGCAGCATCCCGCAGGACAGGGAGAACACTGAAGCTTTCTTT
few,TRBV5-8,TRBJ1-1,TRBD1,CASSSGQGLLNTEAFF,TGTGCCAGCAGCTCCGGACAGGGGCTATTGAACACTGAAGCTTTCTTT
NA,TRBV7-9,TRBJ1-1,NA,CASSFPGRPEAFF,TGTGCCAGCAGCTTCCCAGGGAGGCCTGAAGCTTTCTTT
NA,TRBV3-1/TRBV3-2,TRBJ1-1,TRBD1,CASSHGQGENTEAFF,TGTGCCAGCAGCCACGGACAGGGAGAGAACACTGAAGCTTTCTTT
NA,TRBV7-9,TRBJ2-3,NA,CASSSSSIPDTQYF,TGTGCCAGCAGCTCAAGCTCCATCCCAGATACGCAGTATTTT
NA,TRBV3-1/TRBV3-2,TRBJ2-1,TRBD2,CASSQVAGGRNEQFF,TGTGCCAGCAGCCAAGTGGCGGGGGGGCGGAATGAGCAGTTCTTC
once,TRBV5-4,TRBJ2-2,NA,CASSLGLQNTGELFF,TGTGCCAGCAGCTTGGGCTTACAGAACACCGGGGAGCTGTTTTTT
NA,TRBV6-5,TRBJ2-1,TRBD2,CASRKPGLAYNEQFF,TGTGCCAGCAGAAAACCGGGACTAGCCTACAATGAGCAGTTCTTC
NA,TRBV19,TRBJ1-2,NA,CASSIPGHGYTF,TGTGCCAGTAGTATACCAGGGCATGGCTACACCTTC
NA,TRBV2,TRBJ1-4,TRBD1,CASRGYRGVGEKLFF,TGTGCCAGCAGGGGTTACAGGGGTGTAGGTGAAAAACTGTTTTTT
NA,TRBV10-3,TRBJ2-1,NA,CAIKEGTVDNEQFF,TGTGCCATCAAGGAGGGGACAGTAGATAATGAGCAGTTCTTC
NA,TRBV18,TRBJ1-1,NA,CASSPTGPQGSGTEAFF,TGTGCCAGCTCACCGACAGGTCCTCAGGGTTCTGGCACTGAAGCTTTCTTT
NA,TRBV19,TRBJ2-1,NA,CASSIEVYPYNEQFF,TGTGCCAGTAGTATAGAGGTTTACCCCTACAATGAGCAGTTCTTC
NA,TRBV11-2,TRBJ1-1,TRBD1,CASSLRGGMNTEAFF,TGTGCCAGCAGCTTGAGAGGGGGCATGAACACTGAAGCTTTCTTT
NA,TRBV5-6,TRBJ2-5,NA,CASSLHVGGAPGEQETQYF,TGTGCCAGCAGCCTCCACGTCGGGGGCGCGCCGGGAGAACAAGAGACCCAGTACTTC
NA,TRBV29-1,TRBJ1-3,NA,CSAGTEGNTIYF,TGCAGCGCAGGGACGGAAGGAAACACCATATATTTT
NA,TRBV12-5,TRBJ1-2,TRBD1,CASGLGGWLWYTF,TGTGCTAGTGGACTAGGGGGCTGGCTTTGGTACACCTTC
NA,TRBV5-5,TRBJ2-3,NA,CASSLRTNGADTQYF,TGTGCCAGCAGCTTGAGGACGAATGGAGCAGATACGCAGTATTTT
NA,TRBV7-9,TRBJ1-2,NA,CASSSSLVGYYGYTF,TGTGCCAGCAGCTCCTCCTTGGTAGGGTACTATGGCTACACCTTC
NA,TRBV5-4,TRBJ2-3,NA,CASSTNLGVGDTQYF,TGTGCCAGCAGCACCAACTTGGGGGTCGGAGATACGCAGTATTTT
NA,TRBV7-6,TRBJ2-3,NA,CASSLGGPQDTQYF,TGTGCCAGCAGCTTAGGGGGGCCCCAAGATACGCAGTATTTT